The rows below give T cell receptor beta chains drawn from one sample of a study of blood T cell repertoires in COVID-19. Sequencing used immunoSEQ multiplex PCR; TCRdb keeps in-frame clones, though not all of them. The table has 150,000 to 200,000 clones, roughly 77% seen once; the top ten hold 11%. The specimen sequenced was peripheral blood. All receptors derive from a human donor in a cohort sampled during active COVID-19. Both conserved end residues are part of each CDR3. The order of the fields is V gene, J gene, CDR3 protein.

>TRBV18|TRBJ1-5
CASSRTTGQGNQPQHF
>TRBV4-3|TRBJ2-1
CASSQTSGVQFF
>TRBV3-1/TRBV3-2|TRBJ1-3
CASSRATLMNTIYF
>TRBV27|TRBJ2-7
CASSFRITGDRPYEQYF
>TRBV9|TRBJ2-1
CASSVEVAYYNEQFF
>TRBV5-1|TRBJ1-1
CASSLAPVLNTEAFF
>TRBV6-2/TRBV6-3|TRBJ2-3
CASSYGRDTQYF
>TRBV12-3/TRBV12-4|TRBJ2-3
CASILTGTDTQYF
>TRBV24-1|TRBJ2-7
CATSEGTGVTYEQYF
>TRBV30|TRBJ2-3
CAWYTTDTQYF
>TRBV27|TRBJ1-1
CASILSPTGFSRSSEAFF
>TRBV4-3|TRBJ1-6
CASSQEDRGNSPLHF
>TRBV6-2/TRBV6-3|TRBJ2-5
CASTPRLAGQETQYF
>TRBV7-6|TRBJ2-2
CASSQSRTFRTGELFF
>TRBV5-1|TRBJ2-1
CASSPERGVTGEQFF
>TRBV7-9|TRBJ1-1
CASSPRGGTEAFF
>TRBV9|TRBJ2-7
CASSVEAGLLGEQYF
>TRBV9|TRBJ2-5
CASSVGIARGETQYF
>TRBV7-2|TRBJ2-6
CAIIGPGLHSGANVLTF
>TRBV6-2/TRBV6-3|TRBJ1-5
CASSYNDRAPQHF
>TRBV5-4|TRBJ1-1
CASSSGGDTEAFF
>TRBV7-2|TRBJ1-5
CASSLSTGRNQPQHF
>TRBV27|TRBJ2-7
CASSLKVGGYEQYF
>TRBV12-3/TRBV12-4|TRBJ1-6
CASSRTGNSPLHF
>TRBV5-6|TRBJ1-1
CASRQRGMNTEAFF
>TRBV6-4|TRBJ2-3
CASSAGTGRAYTQYF
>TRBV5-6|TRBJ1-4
CASSLGTGVGEKLFF
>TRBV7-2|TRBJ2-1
CASSPYPGGSSSEQFF
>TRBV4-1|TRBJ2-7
CASSQVGHPHEQYF
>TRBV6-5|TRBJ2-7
CASSAQGGYEQYF
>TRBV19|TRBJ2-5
CASGTLSGGARETQYF
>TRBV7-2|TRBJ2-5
CASSSIVAETQYF
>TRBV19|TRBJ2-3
CASSIRTSGVATDTQYF
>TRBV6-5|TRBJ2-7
CASSRDRSSYEQYF
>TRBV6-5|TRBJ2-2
CASSRAYRDTGELFF
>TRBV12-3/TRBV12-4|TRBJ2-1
CAIQRGNEQFF
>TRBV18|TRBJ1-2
CASSRQGSTLSGYTF
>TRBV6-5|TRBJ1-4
CASSYSRPPNEKLFF
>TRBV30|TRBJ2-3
CAWSQGGDTQYF
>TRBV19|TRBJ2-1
CASSITGYGEQFF
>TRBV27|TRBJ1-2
CASSLGQDYGYTF
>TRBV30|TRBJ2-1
CALVKLGNEQFF
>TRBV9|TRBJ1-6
CASRRDTNSYNSPLHF